The 17 T cell receptor beta chains in this list originate from one sample, sequenced in a study of blood T cell repertoires in COVID-19. Libraries were prepared by immunoSEQ multiplex PCR; TCRdb keeps only in-frame clonotypes and omits some of them. The table has roughly 240,000 clones, roughly 86% seen once. Sequences were obtained from peripheral blood. These receptors were taken from a woman older than 75 with COVID-19, enrolled during active disease.

The CDR3 loop is CASSMTGGNGYTF. The CDR3 DNA reads TGTGCCAGCAGCATGACAGGGGGCAATGGCTACACCTTC. The rearrangement uses TRBV2 and TRBJ1-2; 10 bases fit TRBD1. The junction had 4 bases not matched to a gene; V was cut back by 6 bases and J by 6 bases. Germline V lookup: CDR1 SNHLY, CDR2 FYNNEI. The CDR3 covers 13 residues.

The chain recombines TRBV18 with TRBJ1-4, with a weak D call TRBD1 (6 bases). Germline lookup yields CDR1 KGHSH and CDR2 LQKENI. The V gene lost 0 bases and the J gene lost 14 bases, with 16 bases spanning the gap. The CDR3 extends over 14 amino acids. The CDR3 DNA follows: TGTGCCAGCTCACCACCGACAGGATCCCCAGCGCTGTTTTTT. Its translation: CASSPPTGSPALFF.

This clone has a single count. V and J are TRBV28 and TRBJ1-2; TRBD1 might be the D (6 bases). The CDR3 spans 11 residues. V shed 5 bases and J shed 9 bases, with 10 bases lying between them. Germline V gene data show CDR1 as MDHEN and CDR2 as SYDVKM. The CDR3 is CASSKDSRYTF. In DNA form, the CDR3 reads TGTGCCAGCAGTAAGGACAGCCGCTACACCTTC.

The chain is built from TRBV4-2 and TRBJ2-3; perhaps TRBD2 as D (5 bases). CDR3 size: 18 residues. From germline, CDR1 is LGHNA and CDR2 YNFKEQ. The V end was cut by 0 bases, the J end by 0 bases, with 16 bases between. The CDR3 nucleotides are TGTGCCAGCAGCCAAGAACCCCTAGCCCCAAGTAGCACAGATACGCAGTATTTT. It yields the protein CASSQEPLAPSSTDTQYF.

This chain links TRBV4-1 with TRBJ1-4, with D possibly being TRBD1 (5 bases). Trimming took 4 bases from V and 0 from J, leaving 24 bases between them. The germline gives CDR1 MGHRA, CDR2 YSYEKL. This CDR3 is built from 20 residues. The CDR3 here is CASSRVQEPGGSATNEKLFF. The CDR3 bases are TGCGCCAGCAGCCGCGTACAGGAGCCAGGAGGGAGCGCAACTAATGAAAAACTGTTTTTT.

Only a few counts were recorded for this clone. The gene calls are TRBV2 and TRBJ2-3; 7 bases are shared with TRBD1. This CDR3 comprises 17 residues. V was pared by 2 bases and J by 4 bases, with 12 bases of the junction left unmatched. Germline lookup yields CDR1 SNHLY and CDR2 FYNNEI. The CDR3 DNA is TGTGCCAGCAGTGAAATGAATTCAGGGGGTATTTCAGATACGCAGTATTTT. It translates to CASSEMNSGGISDTQYF.

The V and J genes are TRBV5-1 and TRBJ1-4; TRBD1 might be the D (5 bases). This CDR3 is 15 amino acids long. V was clipped by 4 bases and J by 8 bases, with 18 bases between them. Germline CDR1 reads SGHRS; CDR2 reads YFSETQ. The CDR3 spells CASSITGPTAEKLFF. The CDR3 coding sequence is TGCGCCAGCAGCATCACAGGTCCCACGGCGGAAAAACTGTTTTTT.

The chain has TRBV6-2 or TRBV6-3 and TRBJ2-1; tentatively, D is TRBD2 (7 bases). The V end lost 5 bases, the J end lost 0 bases, and 11 bases lay between the germline ends. The CDR3 is made up of 15 amino acids. Germline lookup yields CDR1 MNHEY and CDR2 SVGEGT. The CDR3, as DNA: TGTGCCAGCAGTGCTAGGGGGGGCTCCTACAATGAGCAGTTCTTC. Encoded protein: CASSARGGSYNEQFF.

The chain joins TRBV13 to TRBJ1-3, with TRBD1 matching 7 bases. Trimming removed 6 bases from V and 2 bases from J; junction bases left unmatched: 10. The germline CDR1 and CDR2 sequences are PRHDT and FYEKMQ (reference sequence). CDR3 length equals 16 residues. This CDR3 is CASRLGLQGTGNTIYF. In DNA form, the CDR3 reads TGTGCCAGCAGACTAGGGTTACAGGGGACTGGAAACACCATATATTTT.

Note on this clone: Other DNA sequences in the same sample also yield this CDR3. V and J are TRBV20-1 and TRBJ1-5; D perhaps matches TRBD1 (5 bases). The V and J ends lost 5 bases and 6 bases respectively, with 8 bases between them. Germline CDR1 reads DFQATT; CDR2 reads SNEGSKA (reference sequence). This CDR3 region has 11 residues. CDR3 in DNA: TGCAGTGCTTCGGGGGTTCAGCCCCAGCATTTT. Translating it yields CSASGVQPQHF.

This clone was counted between two and nine times. The chain employs TRBV7-3 and TRBJ1-2, with 7 bases lining up with TRBD1. Germline loops: CDR1 SGHTA, CDR2 FQGTGA. With 5 bases clipped from V and 9 bases from J, the junction kept 6 bases outside the gene matches. The CDR3 contains 12 residues. CDR3 amino acids: CASSPDRVSYTF. DNA for the CDR3: TGTGCCAGCAGCCCAGACAGGGTCAGCTACACCTTC.

The V call is TRBV27, the J call TRBJ2-2; TRBD1 aligns across 7 bases. The V gene end was trimmed by 4 bases and the J gene end by 3 bases; junction bases not matched to a gene: 5. The CDR3 totals 15 residues. Per germline, CDR1 MNHEY and CDR2 SMNVEV (reference sequence). DNA of the CDR3: TGTGCCAGCAGTTCGGGACAGACTTACACCGGGGAGCTGTTTTTT. The encoded protein is CASSSGQTYTGELFF.

The chain is built from TRBV11-3 and TRBJ2-4; D is unclear. Germline-derived CDR1 and CDR2 are SGHNT and YENEEA. V lost 5 bases and J 1 base, leaving 3 bases between the germline ends. The CDR3 runs to 12 residues. CDR3 DNA sequence: TGTGCCAGCAGCGGCGCCAAAAACATTCAGTACTTC. It yields the protein CASSGAKNIQYF. The full variable domain, in which reference TRBV11-3 and TRBJ2-4 provide the parts outside the CDR3, is EAGVVQSPRYKIIEKKQPVAFWCNPISGHNTLYWYLQNLGQGPELLIRYENEEAVDDSQLPKDRFSAERLKGVDSTLKIQPAELGDSAVYLCASSGAKNIQYFGAGTRLSVL.

The chain has TRBV9 and TRBJ2-5, with 7 nucleotides matching TRBD2. The CDR3 consists of 15 residues. Trimming at V came to 4 bases and at J to 1 base, leaving 7 bases not matched to a gene. Germline CDR1 reads SGDLS; CDR2 reads YYNGEE. CDR3 sequence reads: CASSRRLASQETQYF. Written as DNA, the CDR3 is TGTGCCAGCAGCAGACGACTAGCTTCCCAAGAGACCCAGTACTTC.

The V gene is TRBV2, the J gene TRBJ1-2, with no clear D. Per the germline V gene, CDR1 is SNHLY and CDR2 is FYNNEI. Trimming shortened V by 3 bases and J by 3 bases, and 5 bases separated the two germline ends. The CDR3 contains 12 residues. The CDR3 here is CASSEQDYGYTF. Here the CDR3 DNA reads TGTGCCAGCAGTGAGCAGGACTATGGCTACACCTTC. The whole variable domain, filled in from reference TRBV2 and TRBJ1-2, reads EPEVTQTPSHQVTQMGQEVILRCVPISNHLYFYWYRQILGQKVEFLVSFYNNEISEKSEIFDDQFSVERPDGSNFTLKIRSTKLEDSAMYFCASSEQDYGYTFGSGTRLTVV.

The chain uses TRBV5-4 and TRBJ2-3; 9 nucleotides line up with TRBD1. Trimming at V came to 4 bases and at J to 1 base, leaving 4 bases not matched to a gene. Germline assignment: CDR1 SGHNT and CDR2 YYREEE (reference sequence). The CDR3 length is 15 residues. CDR3 DNA: TGTGCCAGCAGCCACCGGGACAGGGGCACAGATACGCAGTATTTT. Protein: CASSHRDRGTDTQYF.

The chain has TRBV7-9 and TRBJ2-3, with TRBD2 identical over 13 bases. The CDR3 length is 19 residues. The germline V gene has CDR1 SEHNR and CDR2 FQNEAQ (reference sequence). V was clipped by 1 base and J by 6 bases; unmatched bases: 13. CDR3 protein: CASSLGLAGGNVGTDTQYF. CDR3 nucleotides: TGTGCCAGCAGCTTAGGACTAGCGGGGGGAAATGTTGGGACGGATACGCAGTATTTT. The entire variable domain, with the rest obtained from reference TRBV7-9 and TRBJ2-3, is as follows: DTGVSQNPRHKITKRGQNVTFRCDPISEHNRLYWYRQTLGQGPEFLTYFQNEAQLEKSRLLSDRFSAERPKGSFSTLEIQRTEQGDSAMYLCASSLGLAGGNVGTDTQYFGPGTRLTVL.